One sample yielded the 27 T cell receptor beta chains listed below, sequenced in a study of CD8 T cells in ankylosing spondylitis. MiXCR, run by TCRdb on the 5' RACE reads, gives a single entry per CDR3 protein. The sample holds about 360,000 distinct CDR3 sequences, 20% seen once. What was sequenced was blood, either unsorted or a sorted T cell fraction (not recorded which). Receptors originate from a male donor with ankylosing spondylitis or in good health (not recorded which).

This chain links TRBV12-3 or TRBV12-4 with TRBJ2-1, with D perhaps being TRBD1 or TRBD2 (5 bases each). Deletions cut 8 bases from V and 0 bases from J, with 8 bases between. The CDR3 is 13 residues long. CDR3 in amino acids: CASGGYSYNEQFF. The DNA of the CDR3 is TGTGCCAGCGGGGGTTACTCCTACAATGAGCAGTTCTTC.

The CDR3 coding sequence is TGTGCCAGCAGCGAACAGGGGGCGCCATCCGGGGAGCTGTTTTTT. Its protein product is CASSEQGAPSGELFF. The V gene is TRBV7-9, the J gene TRBJ2-2; 9 bases are shared with TRBD1. The CDR3 runs to 15 residues. CDR1 SEHNR and CDR2 FQNEAQ come from the germline V gene (reference sequence). The V segment lost 5 bases and the J segment 6 bases; nucleotides outside the gene matches: 7.

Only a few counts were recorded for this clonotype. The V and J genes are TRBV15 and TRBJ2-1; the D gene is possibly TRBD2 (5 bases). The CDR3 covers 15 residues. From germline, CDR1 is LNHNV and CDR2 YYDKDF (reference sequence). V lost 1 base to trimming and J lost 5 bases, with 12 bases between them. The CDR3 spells CATSRVPSRHNEQFF. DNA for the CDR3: TGTGCCACCAGCAGAGTACCTAGCCGCCACAATGAGCAGTTCTTC.

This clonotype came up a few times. The CDR3 DNA is TGTGCCAGCAGCGGCTGGCACCAAGAGACCCAGTACTTC. This translates into CASSGWHQETQYF. This chain joins TRBV5-6 and TRBJ2-5; D unclear. The CDR3 runs to 13 residues. Trimming cost V 4 bases and J 0 bases, with 7 bases left between them. CDR1 SGHDT and CDR2 YYEEEE come from the germline V gene.

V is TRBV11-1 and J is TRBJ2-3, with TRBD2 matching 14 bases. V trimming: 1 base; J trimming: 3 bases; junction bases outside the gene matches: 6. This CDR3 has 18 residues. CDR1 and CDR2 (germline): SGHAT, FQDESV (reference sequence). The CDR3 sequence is CASSLGLAGGPVTDTQYF. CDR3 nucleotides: TGTGCCAGCAGCTTAGGACTAGCGGGGGGGCCGGTGACAGATACGCAGTATTTT.

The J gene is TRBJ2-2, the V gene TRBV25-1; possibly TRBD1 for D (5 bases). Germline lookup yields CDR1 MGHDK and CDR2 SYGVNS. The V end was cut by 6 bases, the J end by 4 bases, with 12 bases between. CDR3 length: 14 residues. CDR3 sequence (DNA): TGTGCCAGCAGCGAAGCAGGGTTCACCGGGGAGCTGTTTTTT. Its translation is CASSEAGFTGELFF.

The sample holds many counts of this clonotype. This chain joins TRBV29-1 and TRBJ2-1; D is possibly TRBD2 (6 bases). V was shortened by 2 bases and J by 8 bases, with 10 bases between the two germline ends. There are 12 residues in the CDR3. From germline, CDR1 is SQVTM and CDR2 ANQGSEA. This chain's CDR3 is CSVEPGEHEQFF. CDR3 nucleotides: TGCAGCGTTGAACCGGGGGAACATGAGCAGTTCTTC.

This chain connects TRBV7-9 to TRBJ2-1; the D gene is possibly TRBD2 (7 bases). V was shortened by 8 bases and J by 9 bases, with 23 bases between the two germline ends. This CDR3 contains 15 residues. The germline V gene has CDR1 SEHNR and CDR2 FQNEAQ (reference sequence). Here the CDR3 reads CASEVWVGGLGEQFF. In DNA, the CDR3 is TGTGCCAGCGAGGTCTGGGTGGGGGGGCTTGGTGAGCAGTTCTTC.

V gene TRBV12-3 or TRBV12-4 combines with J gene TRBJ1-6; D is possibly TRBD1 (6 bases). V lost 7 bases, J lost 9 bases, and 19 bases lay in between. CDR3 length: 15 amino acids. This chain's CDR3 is CASTRPETGLSPLHF. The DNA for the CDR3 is TGTGCCAGCACCAGGCCCGAGACAGGCCTTTCACCCCTCCACTTT.

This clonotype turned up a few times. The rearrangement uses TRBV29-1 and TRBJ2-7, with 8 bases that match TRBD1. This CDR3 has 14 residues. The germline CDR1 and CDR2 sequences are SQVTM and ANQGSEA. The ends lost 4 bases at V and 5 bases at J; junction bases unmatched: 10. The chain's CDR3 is CSVVAGGPADEQYF. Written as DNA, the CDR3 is TGCAGCGTTGTGGCAGGGGGCCCCGCGGACGAGCAGTACTTC.

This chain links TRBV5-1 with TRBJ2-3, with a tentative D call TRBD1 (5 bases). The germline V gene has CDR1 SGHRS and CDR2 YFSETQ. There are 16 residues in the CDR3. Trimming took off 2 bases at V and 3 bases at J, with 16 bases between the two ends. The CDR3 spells CASSLTAGYLTDTQYF. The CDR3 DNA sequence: TGCGCCAGCAGCTTAACGGCAGGGTATTTGACAGATACGCAGTATTTT.

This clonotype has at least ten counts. CDR3 in amino acids: CASSFPGETDTQYF. The CDR3 DNA sequence: TGTGCCAGCAGCTTCCCGGGAGAGACAGATACGCAGTATTTT. The chain employs TRBV5-5 and TRBJ2-3; TRBD2 might be the D (6 bases). V lost 2 bases and J lost 3, with 10 bases in between. Germline V gives CDR1 SGHKS, CDR2 YYEKEE (reference sequence). The CDR3 is made up of 14 amino acids.

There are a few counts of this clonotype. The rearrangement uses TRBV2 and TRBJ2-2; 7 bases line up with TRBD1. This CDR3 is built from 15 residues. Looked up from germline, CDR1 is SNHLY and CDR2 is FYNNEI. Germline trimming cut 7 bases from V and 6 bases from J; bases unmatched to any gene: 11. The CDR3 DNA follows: TGTGCCAGCACCCGGGACAGAGGGGATTCCGGGGAGCTGTTTTTT. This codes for CASTRDRGDSGELFF.

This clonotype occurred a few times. The CDR3 DNA reads as TGTGCCATCAGTGGCCTGACTGCGATTGGCACAGATACGCAGTATTTT. This codes for CAISGLTAIGTDTQYF. This sequence joins TRBV10-3 and TRBJ2-3, with unresolved D. Germline values: CDR1 ENHRY, CDR2 SYGVKD. The CDR3 totals 16 residues. Trimming stripped 4 bases from V and 1 base from J, with 15 bases between.

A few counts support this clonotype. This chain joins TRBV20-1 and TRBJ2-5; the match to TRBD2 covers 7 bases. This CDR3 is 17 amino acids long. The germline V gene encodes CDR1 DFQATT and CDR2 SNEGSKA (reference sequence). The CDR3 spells CRPYGASGPQLQETQYF. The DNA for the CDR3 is TGCAGACCCTACGGGGCTAGCGGTCCCCAATTACAAGAGACCCAGTACTTC.

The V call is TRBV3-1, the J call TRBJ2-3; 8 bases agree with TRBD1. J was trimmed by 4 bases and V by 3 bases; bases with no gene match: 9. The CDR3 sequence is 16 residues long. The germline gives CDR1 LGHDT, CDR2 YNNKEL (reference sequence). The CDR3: CASSQWTGYVPDTQYF. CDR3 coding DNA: TGTGCCAGCAGCCAGTGGACAGGGTATGTTCCAGATACGCAGTATTTT.

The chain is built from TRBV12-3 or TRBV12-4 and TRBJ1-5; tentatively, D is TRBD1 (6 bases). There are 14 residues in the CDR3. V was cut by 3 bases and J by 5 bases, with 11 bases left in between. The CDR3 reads CASSFYREDQPQHF. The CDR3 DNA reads TGTGCCAGCAGTTTTTACAGGGAGGATCAGCCCCAGCATTTT.

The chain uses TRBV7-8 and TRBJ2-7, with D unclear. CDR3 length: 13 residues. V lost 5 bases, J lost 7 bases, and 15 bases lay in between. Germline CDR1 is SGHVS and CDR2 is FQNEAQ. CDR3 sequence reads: CASSLLYSVEQYF. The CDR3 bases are TGTGCCAGCAGCCTACTCTACAGCGTTGAGCAGTACTTC.

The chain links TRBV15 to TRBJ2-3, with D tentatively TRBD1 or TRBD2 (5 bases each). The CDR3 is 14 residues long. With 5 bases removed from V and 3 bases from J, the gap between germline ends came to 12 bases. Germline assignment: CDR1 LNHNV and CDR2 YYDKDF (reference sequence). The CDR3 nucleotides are TGTGCCACCAGCTCCCCCGGGGCAACAGATACGCAGTATTTT. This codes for CATSSPGATDTQYF.

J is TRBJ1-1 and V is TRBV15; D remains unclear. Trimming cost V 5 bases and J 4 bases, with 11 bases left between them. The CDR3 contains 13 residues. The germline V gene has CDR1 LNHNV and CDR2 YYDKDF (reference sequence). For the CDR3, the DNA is TGTGCCACCAGCCCCATAGGGAGCACTGAAGCTTTCTTT. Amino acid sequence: CATSPIGSTEAFF.

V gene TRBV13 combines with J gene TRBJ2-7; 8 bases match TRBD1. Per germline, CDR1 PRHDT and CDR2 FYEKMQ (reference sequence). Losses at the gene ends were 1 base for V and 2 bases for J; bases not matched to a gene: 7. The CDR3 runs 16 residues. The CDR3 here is CASSLVGGQAAYEQYF. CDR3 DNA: TGTGCCAGCAGCTTAGTAGGGGGACAGGCTGCCTACGAGCAGTACTTC.

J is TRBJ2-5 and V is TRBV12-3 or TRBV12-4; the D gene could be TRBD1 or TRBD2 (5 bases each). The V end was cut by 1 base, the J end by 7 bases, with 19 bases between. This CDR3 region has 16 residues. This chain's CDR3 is CASSLDSGEERGTQYF. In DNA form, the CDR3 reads TGTGCCAGCAGTTTAGACAGCGGAGAAGAAAGGGGGACCCAGTACTTC.

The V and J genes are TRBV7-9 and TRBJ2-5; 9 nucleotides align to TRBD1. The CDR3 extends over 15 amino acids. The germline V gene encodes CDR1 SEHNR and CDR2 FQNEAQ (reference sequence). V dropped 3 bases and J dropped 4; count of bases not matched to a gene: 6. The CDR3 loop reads CASSFLTGGLETQYF. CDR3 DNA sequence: TGTGCCAGCAGCTTCTTGACAGGGGGTTTAGAGACCCAGTACTTC. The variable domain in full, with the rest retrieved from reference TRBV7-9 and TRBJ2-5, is DTGVSQNPRHKITKRGQNVTFRCDPISEHNRLYWYRQTLGQGPEFLTYFQNEAQLEKSRLLSDRFSAERPKGSFSTLEIQRTEQGDSAMYLCASSFLTGGLETQYFGPGTRLLVL.

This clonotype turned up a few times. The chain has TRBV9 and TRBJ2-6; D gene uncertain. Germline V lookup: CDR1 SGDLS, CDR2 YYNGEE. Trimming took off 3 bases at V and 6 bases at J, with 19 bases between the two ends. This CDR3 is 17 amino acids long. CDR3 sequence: CASSGARTDLEANVLTF. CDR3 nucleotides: TGTGCCAGCAGCGGTGCTCGGACGGATCTGGAGGCCAACGTCCTGACTTTC.

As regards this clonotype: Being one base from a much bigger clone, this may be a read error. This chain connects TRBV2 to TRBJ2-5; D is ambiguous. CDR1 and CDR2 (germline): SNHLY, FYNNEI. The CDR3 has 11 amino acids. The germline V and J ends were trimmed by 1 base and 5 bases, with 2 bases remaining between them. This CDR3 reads CASSEVETQYF. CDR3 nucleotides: TGTGCCAGCAGTGAAGTGGAGACCCAGTACTTC.

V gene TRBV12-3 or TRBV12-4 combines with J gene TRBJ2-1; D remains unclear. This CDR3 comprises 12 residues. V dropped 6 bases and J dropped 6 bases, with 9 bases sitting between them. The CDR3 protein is CASRTTINEQFF. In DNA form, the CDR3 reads TGTGCCAGCAGAACTACCATCAATGAGCAGTTCTTC.

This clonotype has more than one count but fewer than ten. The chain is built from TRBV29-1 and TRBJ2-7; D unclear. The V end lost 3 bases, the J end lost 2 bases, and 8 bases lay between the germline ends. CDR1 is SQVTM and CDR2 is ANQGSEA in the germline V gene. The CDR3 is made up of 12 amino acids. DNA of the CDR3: TGCAGCGTTGAGGCAGGCACCTACGAGCAGTACTTC. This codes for CSVEAGTYEQYF.